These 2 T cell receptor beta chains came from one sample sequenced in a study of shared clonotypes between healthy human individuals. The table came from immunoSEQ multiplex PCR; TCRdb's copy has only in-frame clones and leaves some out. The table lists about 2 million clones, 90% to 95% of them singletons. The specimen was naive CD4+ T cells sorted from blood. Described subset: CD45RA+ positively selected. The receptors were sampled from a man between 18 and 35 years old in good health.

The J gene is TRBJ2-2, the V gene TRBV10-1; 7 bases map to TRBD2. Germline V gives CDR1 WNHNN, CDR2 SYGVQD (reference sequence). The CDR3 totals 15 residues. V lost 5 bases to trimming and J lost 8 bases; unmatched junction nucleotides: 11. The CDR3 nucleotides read TGCGCCAGCAGTCTTCTAGCGGCCGGGGTTGGGGAGCTGTTTTTT. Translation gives CASSLLAAGVGELFF.

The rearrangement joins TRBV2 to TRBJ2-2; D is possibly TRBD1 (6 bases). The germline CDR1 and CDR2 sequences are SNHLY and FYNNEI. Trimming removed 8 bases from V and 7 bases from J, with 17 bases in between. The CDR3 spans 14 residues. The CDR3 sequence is CASVSTGPGGELFF. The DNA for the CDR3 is TGTGCCAGCGTCTCGACAGGTCCGGGCGGGGAGCTGTTTTTT.